Shown below are 26 T cell receptor beta chains from a single sample sequenced in a study of regulatory T cells in long-lasting Graves disease. Time point reported: newly diagnosed GD, antithyroid drugs for less than 3 months. The TCR library was prepared using RNA isolated from PBMCs. For TCR beta, libraries came from iRepertoire HTBI primers and Arm-PCR of CDR3 regions. One entry per CDR3 protein results from TCRdb running MiXCR on the multiplex PCR reads. In the table there are approximately 490,000 distinct CDR3 sequences, roughly 17% of which are singletons. These data were also reused for a study on T cells in Graves' hyperthyroidism and ophthalmopathy.

The sequences come from peripheral blood mononuclear cells (PBMCs), collected at new diagnosis, from a patient treated with antithyroid drugs. The receptor source for this set is a man aged 35 to 55 with Graves disease.

This clonotype has a count of ten or more. J is TRBJ2-7 and V is TRBV27, with D unclear. V was pared by 0 bases and J by 3 bases, with 6 bases between. Germline V gives CDR1 MNHEY, CDR2 SMNVEV (reference sequence). The CDR3 is made up of 13 amino acids. The CDR3 sequence: CASSLSTYYEQYF. CDR3 bases: TGTGCCAGCAGTTTATCGACTTACTACGAGCAGTACTTC.

The chain carries TRBV29-1 and TRBJ2-1; D remains ambiguous. Germline-derived CDR1 and CDR2 are SQVTM and ANQGSEA. The CDR3 length is 13 residues. V gave up 3 bases and J gave up 6 bases, with 12 bases separating them. The CDR3 bases are TGCAGCGTTGAGGGTCTCTACCGCAATGAGCAGTTCTTC. Protein: CSVEGLYRNEQFF.

This clonotype was seen repeatedly, ten times or more. The J gene is TRBJ1-4, the V gene TRBV12-3 or TRBV12-4; TRBD1 matches 7 bases. Trimming cost V 4 bases and J 8 bases; bases outside gene matches: 7. CDR3 length: 14 residues. CDR3 residues: CASSWAGGIEKLFF. The CDR3 DNA follows: TGTGCCAGCAGTTGGGCAGGGGGGATCGAAAAACTGTTTTTT.

The CDR3 DNA is TGTGCCAGCAGCCACGCCCGACCCCACGAGCAGTACTTC. Its protein product is CASSHARPHEQYF. The J gene is TRBJ2-7, the V gene TRBV11-2; D is uncertain. This CDR3 comprises 13 residues. V lost 5 bases to trimming and J lost 5 bases, with 13 bases between them. Germline V gene lookup returns CDR1 SGHAT and CDR2 FQNNGV.

This clonotype appeared once. A much bigger clone sits one base away, suggesting this may be a read error. J is TRBJ2-3 and V is TRBV24-1; 10 bases line up with TRBD2. The tail of the sequence fits TRBJ2-7 better, so the J call may be wrong. Germline V gene data show CDR1 as KGHDR and CDR2 as SFDVKD. The CDR3 contains 14 residues. CDR3 DNA sequence: TGTGCCACCAGTGCCCTAGCGGGAGAGGGTGAGCAGTACTTC. Its translation: CATSALAGEGEQYF.

The sample holds many counts of this clonotype. The rearrangement joins TRBV3-1 to TRBJ2-7, with 8 bases aligning to TRBD2. The CDR3 is made up of 14 amino acids. Germline V CDR1 and CDR2: LGHDT, YNNKEL (reference sequence). V shed 3 bases and J 6 bases; nucleotides not matched to a gene: 7. The CDR3 sequence is CASSHAAGEFEQYF. Here the CDR3 DNA reads TGTGCCAGCAGCCACGCAGCGGGAGAATTCGAGCAGTACTTC.

This clonotype turned up a few times. The chain employs TRBV15 and TRBJ1-5; possible D gene TRBD1, 5 bases. The V gene lost 3 bases and the J gene lost 0 bases, with 12 bases spanning the gap. The CDR3 consists of 16 residues. The germline gives CDR1 LNHNV, CDR2 YYDKDF (reference sequence). The CDR3 DNA reads as TGTGCCACCAGCAGTCCCAGGGTGTATAGCAATCAGCCCCAGCATTTT. It yields the protein CATSSPRVYSNQPQHF.

This clonotype was counted between two and nine times. V and J are TRBV12-3 or TRBV12-4 and TRBJ2-2; weak D call: TRBD2 (6 bases). V was trimmed by 3 bases and J by 6 bases, leaving 17 bases between them. CDR3 size: 16 residues. CDR3 nucleotide sequence: TGTGCCAGCAGTTTTGAACTAGCCGCCGACGCCGGGGAGCTGTTTTTT. Encoded protein: CASSFELAADAGELFF.

This clonotype occurred a few times. Here the CDR3 DNA reads TGCAGTGCTAGAGATCGGGGTGAGAACACTGAAGCTTTCTTT. This codes for CSARDRGENTEAFF. The V gene is TRBV20-1, the J gene TRBJ1-1; unclear D gene. The germline V gene has CDR1 DFQATT and CDR2 SNEGSKA (reference sequence). The CDR3 runs to 14 residues. V shed 0 bases and J shed 1 base, with 9 bases lying between them.

The gene calls are TRBV20-1 and TRBJ2-5, with D hard to call. CDR1 is DFQATT and CDR2 is SNEGSKA in the germline V gene (reference sequence). The CDR3 has 15 residues. Trimming pared 0 bases from V and 5 bases from J, leaving 16 bases between. The CDR3 loop reads CSARDGVGNGETQYF. CDR3 sequence (DNA): TGCAGTGCTAGAGATGGAGTAGGGAACGGGGAGACCCAGTACTTC.

This clonotype was detected many times. This rearrangement joins TRBV5-1 to TRBJ2-3, with TRBD1 as a possible D gene (6 bases). The CDR3 covers 18 residues. CDR1 SGHRS and CDR2 YFSETQ come from the germline V gene. The germline V and J ends were trimmed by 2 bases and 0 bases, with 19 bases remaining between them. The CDR3 sequence is CASSFFGDTTTSTDTQYF. CDR3 nucleotide sequence: TGCGCCAGCAGCTTTTTTGGGGACACAACGACTAGCACAGATACGCAGTATTTT.

This clonotype was counted at least ten times. The chain is built from TRBV2 and TRBJ2-7, with 10 bases matching TRBD2. Germline V lookup: CDR1 SNHLY, CDR2 FYNNEI. J lost 7 bases, V lost 7 bases, and 7 bases had no gene match. The CDR3 runs 13 residues. DNA of the CDR3: TGTGCCAGCACAAAACTAGCGGGAACAGAGCAGTACTTC. It specifies CASTKLAGTEQYF.

This clonotype was observed a single time. The genes are TRBV7-2 and TRBJ1-1; D uncertain. The ends were cut back, 2 bases at V and 4 bases at J, with 8 bases in the middle. The germline gives CDR1 SGHTA, CDR2 FQGNSA. CDR3 length: 13 residues. The CDR3: CASSLMITTEAFF. CDR3 nucleotides: TGTGCCAGCAGCTTAATGATAACCACTGAAGCTTTCTTT.

This clonotype was found a few times. The chain uses TRBV19 and TRBJ2-7; D is undetermined. The CDR3 is made up of 13 amino acids. Germline CDR1 LNHDA, CDR2 SQIVND (reference sequence). The V end lost 7 bases, the J end lost 0 bases, and 10 bases lay between the germline ends. CDR3 region: CASIPGPSYEQYF. The CDR3 DNA sequence: TGTGCCAGTATTCCGGGTCCCTCCTACGAGCAGTACTTC.

This clonotype was recorded at least ten times. The V call is TRBV2, the J call TRBJ1-4; no clear D. The CDR3 contains 15 residues. Germline CDR1 SNHLY, CDR2 FYNNEI. Deletions cut 6 bases from V and 0 bases from J, with 11 bases between. This chain's CDR3 is CASRYLPTTNEKLFF. As DNA, the CDR3 is TGTGCCAGCAGATATTTACCTACAACTAATGAAAAACTGTTTTTT.

V gene TRBV4-1 combines with J gene TRBJ2-7; D might be TRBD1 or TRBD2, each matching 5 bases. The CDR3 runs to 15 residues. Germline loops: CDR1 MGHRA, CDR2 YSYEKL. V was clipped by 1 base and J by 1 base, with 11 bases between them. The CDR3 protein is CASSQASWGSYEQYF. As DNA, the CDR3 is TGCGCCAGCAGCCAAGCGAGTTGGGGGTCCTACGAGCAGTACTTC.

This clonotype was counted only a few times. The J gene is TRBJ2-1, the V gene TRBV4-1; D call uncertain. Per germline, CDR1 MGHRA and CDR2 YSYEKL. V lost 5 bases, J lost 6 bases, and 8 bases lay in between. This CDR3 contains 12 residues. This CDR3 reads CASSKVFNEQFF. CDR3 nucleotide sequence: TGCGCCAGCAGCAAAGTATTCAATGAGCAGTTCTTC.

This clonotype has a handful of counts. This chain joins TRBV7-8 and TRBJ2-2, with D hard to call. The CDR3 is made up of 17 amino acids. V dropped 0 bases and J dropped 3 bases, with 14 bases sitting between them. Germline V gene lookup returns CDR1 SGHVS and CDR2 FQNEAQ. As DNA, the CDR3 is TGTGCCAGCAGCTTAGCCCCCCGGGCGAAAGACACCGGGGAGCTGTTTTTT. This codes for CASSLAPRAKDTGELFF.

The chain carries TRBV19 and TRBJ2-3, with 10 bases matching TRBD2. Near its end, the DNA agrees better with TRBJ2-5, so the J call may be wrong. This CDR3 is 15 amino acids long. Germline V gene sequence: CDR1 LNHDA, CDR2 SQIVND (reference sequence). The CDR3 nucleotides read TGTGCCAGTAGTACATCTAGCGGGAGTCTAGAGACCCAGTACTTC. Its protein is CASSTSSGSLETQYF.

This clonotype was counted between two and nine times. At one boundary the junction diverges from the germline segment, which might be a read error. The rearrangement uses TRBV24-1 and TRBJ2-5; no firm D call. The CDR3 is made up of 14 amino acids. Germline V gives CDR1 KGHDR, CDR2 SFDVKD. CDR3 bases: TGTGCCGCCAGTGACCCCAGAAGTGTGGAGACCCAGTACTTC. Its protein product is CAASDPRSVETQYF.

The chain uses TRBV20-1 and TRBJ2-6; 9 bases match TRBD1. The CDR3 totals 17 residues. J lost 1 base, V lost 1 base, and 5 bases had no gene match. Germline V gene lookup returns CDR1 DFQATT and CDR2 SNEGSKA (reference sequence). DNA for the CDR3: TGCAGTGCTAGAGGGAGAGACAGGGGGTCTGGGGCCAACGTCCTGACTTTC. This codes for CSARGRDRGSGANVLTF.

This clonotype was recorded many times. The chain carries TRBV5-1 and TRBJ2-2; 8 positions agree with TRBD1. CDR1 is SGHRS, CDR2 YFSETQ, per germline. This CDR3 contains 15 residues. The V gene end was trimmed by 2 bases and the J gene end by 4 bases; junction bases not matched to a gene: 4. The CDR3 coding sequence is TGCGCCAGCAGCTTACGACAGGGGATCACCGGGGAGCTGTTTTTT. Protein: CASSLRQGITGELFF. Variable domain in full (rest from reference TRBV5-1 and TRBJ2-2): KAGVTQTPRYLIKTRGQQVTLSCSPISGHRSVSWYQQTPGQGLQFLFEYFSETQRNKGNFPGRFSGRQFSNSRSEMNVSTLELGDSALYLCASSLRQGITGELFFGEGSRLTVL.

The genes are TRBV5-1 and TRBJ2-4; the match to TRBD2 covers 9 bases. CDR3 length: 15 residues. The junction had 11 bases not matched to a gene; V was cut back by 0 bases and J by 13 bases. Germline V gene data show CDR1 as SGHRS and CDR2 as YFSETQ. CDR3 sequence reads: CASSLAGLAPSEQYF. In DNA form, the CDR3 reads TGCGCCAGCAGCTTGGCTGGACTAGCGCCTAGTGAGCAGTACTTC.

There are many counts of this clonotype. This chain uses TRBV3-1 with TRBJ2-7, with 8 bases lining up with TRBD2. Trimming at V came to 0 bases and at J to 4 bases, leaving 8 bases not matched to a gene. The CDR3 covers 16 residues. Germline V gene sequence: CDR1 LGHDT, CDR2 YNNKEL (reference sequence). The CDR3 here is CASSQDPTSGIYEQYF. The CDR3 nucleotides read TGTGCCAGCAGCCAAGATCCTACTAGCGGCATTTACGAGCAGTACTTC.

The rearrangement joins TRBV30 to TRBJ2-3; 8 nucleotides match TRBD1. The V segment lost 3 bases and the J segment 1 base; nucleotides outside the gene matches: 0. CDR1 is GTSNPN and CDR2 is SVGIG in the germline V gene (reference sequence). The CDR3 length is 13 residues. The CDR3 DNA follows: TGTGCCTGGAGGACAGGGGGCACAGATACGCAGTATTTT. It translates to CAWRTGGTDTQYF.

The J gene is TRBJ2-1, the V gene TRBV7-9; 16 nucleotides line up with TRBD2. CDR3 length: 20 amino acids. V shed 5 bases, J shed 0 bases, and the junction held 10 bases outside the gene matches. The germline CDR1 and CDR2 sequences are SEHNR and FQNEAQ (reference sequence). CDR3 DNA: TGTGCCAGCAGCGACGAAGGGACTAGCGGGAGGGGTGGCTCCTACAATGAGCAGTTCTTC. Translating gives CASSDEGTSGRGGSYNEQFF.